This T cell receptor (beta chain) was found in a study of T cell repertoires in cytomegalovirus infection. TCRdb re-derived calls from the reads in MiXCR, one entry per CDR3 protein. The sample lists 95,000 to 150,000 distinct CDR3 sequences; more than 25% were seen once. The germline V gene has CDR1 DFQATT and CDR2 SNEGSKA (reference sequence). The CDR3 has 17 residues. Trimming took 5 bases from V and 0 from J; bases not matched to a gene: 12. With respect to this clonotype: Its antigen is unknown.

The source was CD8+ T cells from cultured PBMCs, collected from culture after CMV antigen stimulation. The rearrangement uses TRBV20-1 and TRBJ1-4; TRBD1 aligns across 7 bases. This clonotype was obtained from a human donor in good health (CMV status not recorded). Some clones in this sample may be carry-over from other donors' samples. In DNA form, the CDR3 reads TGCAGTGCTCCTGTTACAGGGGATCATGCAACTAATGAAAAACTGTTTTTT. This sequence encodes CSAPVTGDHATNEKLFF.